This T cell receptor beta chain comes out of a study of OX40 agonist ivuxolimab in advanced cancers. Prior autoimmune disease or systemic immunosuppression barred patients. Produced via immunoSEQ multiplex PCR; TCRdb's table is partial and in-frame only. The repertoire consists of about 80,000 clones, with around 87% occurring once and the leading ten covering 0.32%. Germline V gene data show CDR1 as SGHTA and CDR2 as FQGTGA. Trimming took 5 bases from V and 6 from J; bases not matched to a gene: 7. CDR3 size: 14 residues. This clone turned up a few times. The chain is built from TRBV7-3 and TRBJ2-7, with TRBD2 identical over 10 bases. The sample was CD4+ or CD8+ T cells sorted from blood, taken in a trial of the OX40 agonist ivuxolimab. The source of this sequence is an adult with an advanced solid tumor such as melanoma, head and neck, liver or kidney cancer. The CDR3 DNA reads TGTGCCAGCAGCACATCTAGCGGGAGCCCCGAGCAGTACTTC. It yields the protein CASSTSSGSPEQYF.